The 32 T cell receptor beta chains below were found in one sample sequenced in a study of shared clonotypes between healthy human individuals. TCRdb's copy holds only in-frame clones and misses some; the assay was immunoSEQ multiplex PCR. Of about 2 million clones in the sample, 90% to 95% were seen once. The sequencing sample was made of naive CD4+ T cells sorted from blood. Subset in this sample: CD45RA+ positively selected. These receptor sequences come from a man between 18 and 29 years old in good health.

The chain combines TRBV30 with TRBJ2-7; TRBD1 agrees at 7 bases. The ends lost 8 bases at V and 3 bases at J; junction bases unmatched: 13. Germline V gene data show CDR1 as GTSNPN and CDR2 as SVGIG (reference sequence). CDR3 size: 14 residues. The CDR3 DNA reads as TGTGCCAGAGGGCGTAAAGGGGGCGGCTACGAGCAGTACTTC. It encodes CARGRKGGGYEQYF.

The CDR3 DNA follows: TGTGCCAGCAGCCCGGTGGGGGATTCACCCCTCCACTTT. Translation: CASSPVGDSPLHF. V and J are TRBV7-2 and TRBJ1-6; maybe TRBD1 (5 bases). Per the germline V gene, CDR1 is SGHTA and CDR2 is FQGNSA. The V end lost 5 bases, the J end lost 8 bases, and 10 bases lay between the germline ends. CDR3 length: 13 amino acids.

V usage is TRBV6-5 and J usage is TRBJ1-1; D ambiguous. Germline assignment: CDR1 MNHEY and CDR2 SVGAGI. CDR3 length: 13 amino acids. Trimming removed 4 bases from V and 2 bases from J, with 8 bases in between. The DNA for the CDR3 is TGTGCCAGCAGTTCCCCTCTCAACACTGAAGCTTTCTTT. Residues: CASSSPLNTEAFF.

V usage is TRBV7-3 and J usage is TRBJ2-1; D gene uncertain. Trimming removed 2 bases from V and 12 bases from J, with 14 bases in between. There are 13 residues in the CDR3. Germline CDR1 reads SGHTA; CDR2 reads FQGTGA. For the CDR3, the DNA is TGTGCCAGCAGCTTAGAGATCAATTCTGGGCAGTTCTTC. Its protein is CASSLEINSGQFF.

A single count supports this clone. V is TRBV5-6 and J is TRBJ2-7, with D perhaps given as TRBD1 or TRBD2 (5 bases each). There are 14 residues in the CDR3. V gave up 4 bases and J gave up 2 bases, with 13 bases separating them. Germline V gene data show CDR1 as SGHDT and CDR2 as YYEEEE. CDR3 nucleotide sequence: TGTGCCAGCAGCGTTGGCCAGGGAGCCTACGAGCAGTACTTC. Its protein is CASSVGQGAYEQYF.

Concerning this clone itself: Given a much more abundant clone one base away, this may be a read error. The identical CDR3 is also encoded by other nucleotide sequences in the sample. The rearrangement uses TRBV10-1 and TRBJ2-5; no definite D call. Trimming took 3 bases from V and 5 from J, leaving 4 bases between them. The germline CDR1 and CDR2 sequences are WNHNN and SYGVQD (reference sequence). The CDR3 is 11 residues long. The CDR3 reads CASSEGETQYF. DNA for the CDR3: TGCGCCAGCAGTGAAGGGGAGACCCAGTACTTC.

The V and J genes are TRBV19 and TRBJ1-6; 7 bases map to TRBD1. CDR1 LNHDA and CDR2 SQIVND come from the germline V gene (reference sequence). The V gene end was trimmed by 5 bases and the J gene end by 4 bases; junction bases not matched to a gene: 11. The CDR3 loop spans 17 amino acids. The CDR3 DNA sequence: TGTGCCAGTAGTTATCCTGGACAGGACGATTATAATTCACCCCTCCACTTT. This codes for CASSYPGQDDYNSPLHF.

Only a few counts were recorded for this clone. The chain couples TRBV9 to TRBJ1-1; D remains ambiguous. Trimming cost V 0 bases and J 0 bases, with 9 bases left between them. CDR1 is SGDLS and CDR2 is YYNGEE in the germline V gene. This CDR3 comprises 15 residues. The CDR3 region has the DNA TGTGCCAGCAGCGTAGTAGACTCCTTGAACACTGAAGCTTTCTTT. As protein: CASSVVDSLNTEAFF.

This chain connects TRBV10-3 to TRBJ1-1, with D unresolved. Trimming cost V 6 bases and J 1 base, with 9 bases left between them. Germline CDR1 reads ENHRY; CDR2 reads SYGVKD. The length of the CDR3 is 13 residues. CDR3 region: CAIRIGSNTEAFF. The CDR3 DNA sequence: TGTGCCATCAGGATAGGCTCGAACACTGAAGCTTTCTTT.

The chain recombines TRBV10-3 with TRBJ1-5; D uncertain. Per the germline V gene, CDR1 is ENHRY and CDR2 is SYGVKD. V lost 2 bases and J 0 bases, leaving 11 bases between the germline ends. The CDR3 runs to 16 residues. CDR3 in amino acids: CAISEGPGYSNQPQHF. CDR3 coding DNA: TGTGCCATCAGTGAGGGTCCGGGATATAGCAATCAGCCCCAGCATTTT.

The rearrangement uses TRBV5-1 and TRBJ1-4; D may be TRBD1 (6 bases). The length of the CDR3 is 14 residues. The V end was cut by 0 bases, the J end by 8 bases, with 11 bases between. Germline V lookup: CDR1 SGHRS, CDR2 YFSETQ. The CDR3 reads CASSLEGGEEKLFF. CDR3 sequence (DNA): TGCGCCAGCAGCTTGGAGGGGGGAGAGGAAAAACTGTTTTTT. Supplemented by reference TRBV5-1 and TRBJ1-4, the full variable domain reads KAGVTQTPRYLIKTRGQQVTLSCSPISGHRSVSWYQQTPGQGLQFLFEYFSETQRNKGNFPGRFSGRQFSNSRSEMNVSTLELGDSALYLCASSLEGGEEKLFFGSGTQLSVL.

In the case of this clone: This same CDR3 is encoded by further DNA sequences in the sample. This chain joins TRBV10-2 and TRBJ1-2, with 8 bases matching TRBD1. The CDR3 is 13 amino acids. The junction had 4 bases not matched to a gene; V was cut back by 2 bases and J by 8 bases. The germline V gene encodes CDR1 WSHSY and CDR2 SAAADI. CDR3 coding DNA: TGCGCCAGCAGTGAGCCCGGACAGGGCGGCTACACCTTC. This gives the protein CASSEPGQGGYTF.

This chain connects TRBV19 to TRBJ1-2; D ambiguous. Germline CDR1 and CDR2: LNHDA and SQIVND (reference sequence). With 6 bases removed from V and 3 bases from J, the gap between germline ends came to 14 bases. The CDR3 is 14 amino acids. CDR3 loop: CASRVPGEDYGYTF. Here the CDR3 DNA reads TGTGCCAGTAGGGTTCCGGGAGAGGACTATGGCTACACCTTC.

V usage is TRBV2 and J usage is TRBJ1-1, with 9 bases fitting TRBD1. The V segment lost 2 bases and the J segment 6 bases; nucleotides outside the gene matches: 4. The CDR3 length is 14 residues. CDR1 and CDR2 (germline): SNHLY, FYNNEI. CDR3: CASSEWDRAPEAFF. The CDR3 nucleotides read TGTGCCAGCAGTGAATGGGACAGGGCGCCTGAAGCTTTCTTT.

The chain has TRBV19 and TRBJ1-5; D is undetermined. This CDR3 comprises 15 residues. Germline V gene data show CDR1 as LNHDA and CDR2 as SQIVND (reference sequence). V shed 6 bases and J shed 8 bases, with 20 bases lying between them. CDR3 protein: CASRKWAALTEPQHF. DNA of the CDR3: TGTGCCAGTAGGAAATGGGCAGCCCTTACCGAGCCCCAGCATTTT.

The gene calls are TRBV6-5 and TRBJ1-1; TRBD1 is a possible D gene (6 bases). This CDR3 contains 14 residues. Germline-derived CDR1 and CDR2 are MNHEY and SVGAGI. V lost 6 bases and J 4 bases, leaving 15 bases between the germline ends. The CDR3, as DNA: TGTGCCAGCAGAGAAACAGGGATGGGCACTGAAGCTTTCTTT. It specifies CASRETGMGTEAFF.

The rearrangement uses TRBV29-1 and TRBJ1-1; a weak D match, TRBD1 (6 bases). This CDR3 is 12 amino acids long. Germline CDR1 reads SQVTM; CDR2 reads ANQGSEA. The V end lost 5 bases, the J end lost 4 bases, and 11 bases lay between the germline ends. The CDR3 protein is CSVYQGFTEAFF. The CDR3 nucleotides read TGCAGCGTTTATCAGGGGTTCACTGAAGCTTTCTTT.

This clone was found once. The sample holds other DNA sequences that translate to the same CDR3. The gene calls are TRBV7-2 and TRBJ2-7; D not certain. V lost 1 base, J lost 4 bases, and 8 bases lay in between. From germline, CDR1 is SGHTA and CDR2 FQGNSA. This CDR3 has 13 amino acids. The DNA of the CDR3 is TGTGCCAGCAGCTTAGTTGCCAGTTACGAGCAGTACTTC. This encodes CASSLVASYEQYF.

V is TRBV6-7 and J is TRBJ2-5, with TRBD2 matching over 14 bases. TRBV6-7 is recorded as an ORF, its role being uncertain. Trimming took 6 bases from V and 5 from J; bases not matched to a gene: 11. This CDR3 is built from 17 residues. The CDR3 bases are TGTGCCAGCAGCGCACGACTAGCGGGAGGGCCGGGGGAGACCCAGTACTTC. Translated: CASSARLAGGPGETQYF.

CDR3 coding DNA: TGTGCCAGCAGGCCCTCTTGGGGTCAGAACTATGGCTACACCTTC. It encodes CASRPSWGQNYGYTF. This sequence joins TRBV6-5 and TRBJ1-2; D is ambiguous. The CDR3 is made up of 15 amino acids. Trimming stripped 6 bases from V and 2 bases from J, with 16 bases between. Germline V gene lookup returns CDR1 MNHEY and CDR2 SVGAGI.

The rearrangement links TRBV30 to TRBJ1-2; tentative D call: TRBD1 (6 bases). The germline gives CDR1 GTSNPN, CDR2 SVGIG (reference sequence). The length of the CDR3 is 12 residues. V was cut by 4 bases and J by 8 bases, with 14 bases left in between. In DNA form, the CDR3 reads TGTGCCTGGAACAGGGATGCTACCGGCTACACCTTC. Protein sequence: CAWNRDATGYTF.

A single count supports this clone. The genes are TRBV6-5 and TRBJ2-2; 8 nucleotides agree with TRBD1. The J segment lost 6 bases and the V segment lost 6 bases, leaving 6 bases of the junction unmatched. The germline gives CDR1 MNHEY, CDR2 SVGAGI. This CDR3 is 14 amino acids long. Here the CDR3 reads CASSRGQGSGELFF. DNA of the CDR3: TGTGCCAGCAGCCGAGGACAGGGATCCGGGGAGCTGTTTTTT.

The gene calls are TRBV6-1 and TRBJ1-3; tentative D call: TRBD1 (6 bases). V was shortened by 4 bases and J by 2 bases, with 18 bases between the two germline ends. From germline, CDR1 is MNHNS and CDR2 SASEGT. The length of the CDR3 is 17 residues. CDR3 DNA sequence: TGTGCCAGCAGTGGGGGGGCCATCAGCCCCACTGGAAACACCATATATTTT. Amino acids: CASSGGAISPTGNTIYF.

The J gene is TRBJ2-3, the V gene TRBV29-1; 8 bases align to TRBD1. This CDR3 region has 13 residues. V trimming: 5 bases; J trimming: 4 bases; junction bases outside the gene matches: 5. The germline CDR1 and CDR2 sequences are SQVTM and ANQGSEA. The DNA of the CDR3 is TGCAGCGTTCGCGACAGGGGACCAGATACGCAGTATTTT. This codes for CSVRDRGPDTQYF.

The rearrangement joins TRBV6-5 to TRBJ2-2; 9 nucleotides agree with TRBD1. Germline CDR1 reads MNHEY; CDR2 reads SVGAGI. J gave up 3 bases and V 7 bases, and 6 bases lay outside the gene matches. The CDR3 loop spans 15 amino acids. Here the CDR3 reads CASNRRTGDTGELFF. For the CDR3, the DNA is TGTGCCAGCAATCGACGGACAGGGGACACCGGGGAGCTGTTTTTT.

On this clone itself: This clone may be a read error of a much larger clone one base away. The chain links TRBV27 to TRBJ1-1; 7 bases fit TRBD1. The trim removed 5 bases at V and 5 bases at J, leaving 5 bases unmatched. The germline V gene has CDR1 MNHEY and CDR2 SMNVEV (reference sequence). The CDR3 totals 13 residues. CDR3 residues: CASSDQGGTEAFF. In DNA, the CDR3 is TGTGCCAGCAGTGATCAGGGGGGGACTGAAGCTTTCTTT.

Notes on this clone: The same CDR3 is also encoded by other DNA sequences in this sample. The chain joins TRBV25-1 to TRBJ1-5; 8 nucleotides align to TRBD1. Germline assignment: CDR1 MGHDK and CDR2 SYGVNS. The CDR3 runs to 13 residues. J was trimmed by 7 bases and V by 6 bases; bases with no gene match: 5. DNA for the CDR3: TGTGCCAGCAGAGGACAGGGTGGGCAGCCCCAGCATTTT. Protein sequence: CASRGQGGQPQHF. Drawing the rest from reference TRBV25-1 and TRBJ1-5, the complete variable domain is EADIYQTPRYLVIGTGKKITLECSQTMGHDKMYWYQQDPGMELHLIHYSYGVNSTEKGDLSSESTVSRIRTEHFPLTLESARPSHTSQYLCASRGQGGQPQHFGDGTRLSIL.

A remark on this clone: The same CDR3 is also encoded by other DNA sequences in this sample. The chain joins TRBV30 to TRBJ1-5; TRBD1 aligns across 10 bases. The J segment lost 6 bases and the V segment lost 1 base, leaving 3 bases of the junction unmatched. Per germline, CDR1 GTSNPN and CDR2 SVGIG (reference sequence). This CDR3 is 14 amino acids long. The CDR3 DNA is TGTGCCTGGAGTGGGACAGGGGGAGGTCAGCCCCAGCATTTT. It yields the protein CAWSGTGGGQPQHF.

A single count supports this clone. J is TRBJ2-7 and V is TRBV10-2; D gene uncertain. Per germline, CDR1 WSHSY and CDR2 SAAADI. Trimming removed 6 bases from V and 2 bases from J, with 14 bases in between. This CDR3 is 14 amino acids long. CDR3 region: CASRISVGTYEQYF. CDR3 DNA: TGCGCCAGCAGAATCTCAGTGGGTACCTACGAGCAGTACTTC.

The chain couples TRBV9 to TRBJ1-6; 8 nucleotides match TRBD1. The germline CDR1 and CDR2 sequences are SGDLS and YYNGEE. The J segment lost 10 bases and the V segment lost 3 bases, leaving 9 bases of the junction unmatched. There are 15 residues in the CDR3. CDR3 in amino acids: CASSGGQGVPSPLHF. CDR3 nucleotide sequence: TGTGCCAGCAGCGGTGGACAGGGAGTTCCCTCACCCCTCCACTTT.

For this clone: The sample contains more than one DNA sequence encoding this CDR3. J is TRBJ2-3 and V is TRBV6-1, with TRBD1 as a possible D gene (5 bases). Germline V gene data show CDR1 as MNHNS and CDR2 as SASEGT. This CDR3 region has 16 residues. Trimming shortened V by 1 base and J by 3 bases, and 14 bases separated the two germline ends. The CDR3 DNA sequence: TGTGCCAGCAGTGAAGTGTTGACAGTCAGTACAGATACGCAGTATTTT. Its translation is CASSEVLTVSTDTQYF.

Concerning this clone: Additional DNA sequences in this sample encode the identical CDR3. The V and J genes are TRBV2 and TRBJ1-1; 7 nucleotides agree with TRBD1. From germline, CDR1 is SNHLY and CDR2 FYNNEI. The CDR3 is 12 residues long. Unmatched junction bases numbered 2, after V lost 9 bases and J lost 1 base. The CDR3 protein is CASRQGNTEAFF. For the CDR3, the DNA is TGTGCCAGTAGACAGGGGAACACTGAAGCTTTCTTT.